This TCR beta chain appears in the sequencing data of a study of shared clonotypes between healthy human individuals. Unmatched junction bases numbered 7, after V lost 5 bases and J lost 10 bases. This CDR3 spans 14 amino acids. The germline gives CDR1 SEHNR, CDR2 FQNEAQ (reference sequence). Cells designated naive CD8 were CD45RO-negative and were positively selected for CCR7, with terminally differentiated effector memory CD45RA+ cells excluded. Here immunoSEQ multiplex PCR was the method, and the copy in TCRdb shows in-frame clones only, minus some. The table shows hundreds of thousands of clones, with approximately 97% occurring only once.

The source material was naive CD8+ T cells sorted from blood. The clonotype was recovered from a man younger than 40 in good health. The rearrangement joins TRBV7-9 to TRBJ1-4; 10 bases line up with TRBD1. Here the CDR3 DNA reads TGTGCCAGCAGCACCGGACAGGGGGAAGTAAAACTGTTTTTT. Its translation is CASSTGQGEVKLFF.